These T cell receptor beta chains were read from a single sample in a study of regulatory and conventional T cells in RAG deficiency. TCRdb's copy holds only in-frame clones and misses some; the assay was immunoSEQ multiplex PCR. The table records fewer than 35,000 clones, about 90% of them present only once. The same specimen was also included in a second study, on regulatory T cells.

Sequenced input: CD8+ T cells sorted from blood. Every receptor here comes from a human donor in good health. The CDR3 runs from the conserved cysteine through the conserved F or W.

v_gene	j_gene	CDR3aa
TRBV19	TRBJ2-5	CASSIIGGDSGRETQYF
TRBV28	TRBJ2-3	CASRKPTDTQYF
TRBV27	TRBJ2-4	CASSLSITGSPYF
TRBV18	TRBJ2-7	CASSGPGRPYEQYF
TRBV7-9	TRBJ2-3	CASSPQGDPTDTQYF
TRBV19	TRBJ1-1	CASSTTGTENTEAFF
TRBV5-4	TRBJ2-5	CASSTGQGAAETQYF
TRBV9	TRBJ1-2	CASSDTGNYGYTF
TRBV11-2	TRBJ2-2	CASSTLGQSTGELFF
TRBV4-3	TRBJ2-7	CASSHTDSAYEQYF
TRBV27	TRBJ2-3	CASSPSFQGDTQYF
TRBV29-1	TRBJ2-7	CSGGIRVAGGPYEQYF
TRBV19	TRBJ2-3	CASSIAGGPTDTQYF
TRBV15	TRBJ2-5	CATSSTRDYQETQYF
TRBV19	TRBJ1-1	CASSRGARINTEAFF
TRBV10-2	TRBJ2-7	CASTRWTSGGDYEQYF
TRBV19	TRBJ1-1	CASSNLAVEAFF
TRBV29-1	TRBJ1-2	CSVDSRADYGYTF
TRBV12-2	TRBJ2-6	CASRRGCSTQSRANVLTF
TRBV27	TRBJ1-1	CASRALGGGTEAFF
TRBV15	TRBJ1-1	CATSGGTEAFF
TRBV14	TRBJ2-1	CASSLGLAGAKYNEQFF
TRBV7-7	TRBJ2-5	CASSLDASLEETQYF
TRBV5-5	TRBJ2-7	CASSFQVTYEQYF
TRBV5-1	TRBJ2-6	CASSLDGTDSGANVLTF
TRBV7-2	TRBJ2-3	CASSLEGGGSDTQYF
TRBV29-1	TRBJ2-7	CSVETADYEQYF
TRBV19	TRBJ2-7	CASIDRLPNEQYF
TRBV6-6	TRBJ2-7	CASSYGGERDYEQYF
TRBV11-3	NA	CASSLVGQTYEQYF
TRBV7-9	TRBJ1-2	CASSLLIMDMNYGYTF
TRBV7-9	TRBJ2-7	CASGPGSEQYF
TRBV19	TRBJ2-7	CASSNRDSLTYEQYF
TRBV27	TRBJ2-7	CASSLRDRTYEQYF
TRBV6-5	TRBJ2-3	CASSYSWADTQYF
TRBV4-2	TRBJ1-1	CASSDLTGKDTEAFF
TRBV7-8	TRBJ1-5	CASSLGGDSNQPQHF
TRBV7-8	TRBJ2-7	CASSPGQVSEQYF
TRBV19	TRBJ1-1	CASSLGGDSHNTEAFF
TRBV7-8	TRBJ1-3	CASSLGWDSGNTIYF
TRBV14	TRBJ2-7	CASSQDLDLEQYF
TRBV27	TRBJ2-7	CASSNWTGYEQYF
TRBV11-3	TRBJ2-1	CASSLALETYNEQFF
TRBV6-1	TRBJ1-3	CASSGAGNSGNTIYF
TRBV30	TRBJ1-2	CAWSEGPSGYTF